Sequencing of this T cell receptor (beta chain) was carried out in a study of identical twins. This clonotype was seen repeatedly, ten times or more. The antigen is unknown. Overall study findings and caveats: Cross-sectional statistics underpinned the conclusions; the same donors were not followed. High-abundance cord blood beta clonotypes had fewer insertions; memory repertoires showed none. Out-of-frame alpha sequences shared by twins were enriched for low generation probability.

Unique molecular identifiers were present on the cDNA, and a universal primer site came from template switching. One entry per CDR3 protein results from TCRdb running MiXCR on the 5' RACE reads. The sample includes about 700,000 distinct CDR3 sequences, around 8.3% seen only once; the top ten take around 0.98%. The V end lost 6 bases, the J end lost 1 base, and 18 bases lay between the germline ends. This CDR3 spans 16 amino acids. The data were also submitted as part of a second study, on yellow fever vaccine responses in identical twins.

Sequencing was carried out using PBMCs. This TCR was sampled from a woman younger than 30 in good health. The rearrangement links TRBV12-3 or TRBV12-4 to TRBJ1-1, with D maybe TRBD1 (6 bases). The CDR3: CASRQIPQGRNTEAFF. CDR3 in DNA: TGTGCCAGCAGACAAATCCCCCAGGGGCGGAACACTGAAGCTTTCTTT.